This T cell receptor (beta chain) was identified in a study of blood T cell repertoires in COVID-19 (TCRdb year 2020). Regarding the study in general: Samples covering the acute and convalescent phases of COVID-19 were provided by collaborators in the United States, Italy and Spain. The repertoires were released in a freely available public database meant as a resource for research on the immune response to SARS-CoV-2. The material from the prospective study consisted of cDNA or gDNA derived from T cells, B-cell-depleted T cells, or PBMCs. Where available, HLA class I and class II types were obtained from metadata supplied by the sample provider rather than from assay-based typing. A de-identified subject ID, COVID-19 status, age in years and sex were almost always included in the sample metadata. Samples were obtained from the ongoing ImmuneRACE study (first 160 participants) and from 1,254 subjects provided by 6 global collaborators. The dataset comprised deeply sampled blood TCRbeta repertoires from subjects exposed to, actively infected with, or recovered from COVID-19.

As regards this clone: There is no known antigen for this receptor. No quality values exist for individual bases; no much larger clone is one base distant.

TCRbeta CDR3 regions were amplified from genomic DNA using the immunoSEQ Assay, a bias-controlled multiplex PCR. In the original analysis: Nucleated cell counts per sample were estimated from amplification of reference gene primers within the assay. Sequence reads were collapsed and filtered to measure the absolute abundance of every unique TCRbeta CDR3 rearrangement. For each sample, productive Simpson clonality was calculated by taking the square root of Simpson's diversity index across productive rearrangements. Drawn from immuneACCESS, this table holds only the in-frame rearrangements with V and J called that TCRdb kept. Clones are partly lost; checked studies trace under half to an unresolved V gene and leave the rest unexplained. The V and J calls and clone size are taken from that table; D and trimming were inferred from the DNA. The sample includes approximately 90,000 clones, with roughly 88% observed a single time. The ten biggest clones cover 0.35% to 0.5% of the sample.

Results the study describes overall, beyond this receptor: The amount of clinical and demographic metadata varied by source and participant and was provided uncurated.

The collaborating institutions used their own protocols to collect whole blood in K2EDTA tubes. Collaborator samples were shipped for TCRbeta analysis as frozen whole blood, isolated PBMCs, or DNA extracted from either sample type. Spanning cysteine to phenylalanine, the CDR3 consists of 18 amino acids. CDR3 DNA is the only sequence kept; it has 54 bases, read in frame from the first base. CDR1 SEHNR and CDR2 FQNEAQ are derived from the germline V gene (reference sequence). For this chain, trimming is 2 bases at the V end and 0 bases at the J end, and the number of junction bases without a gene match is 5.

Material for sequencing was peripheral blood. The chain uses TRBV7-9 and TRBJ2-6; TRBD1 lines up with 9 middle nucleotides. This receptor was taken from a man in his fifties or sixties with acute or convalescent COVID-19. CDR3 protein: CASSLRDRVPSGANVLTF. The DNA reads as follows: TGTGCCAGCAGCTTAAGGGACAGGGTACCCTCTGGGGCCAACGTCCTGACTTTC.